Following are 7 T cell receptor beta chains from one sample sequenced in a study of T-cell memory formation after mild COVID-19. From the 5' RACE reads, TCRdb called clonotypes with MiXCR, one entry per CDR3 protein. The data hold about 310,000 distinct CDR3 sequences, with approximately 19% observed a single time. The sample comprised PBMCs or a T cell subset sorted from them (not recorded which). Receptors were obtained from a man between 18 and 29 years old who had mild COVID-19 (a few samples of this study predate the infection). Cell type and time point are not known.

This clonotype was found a few times. V gene TRBV6-5 combines with J gene TRBJ2-5; D gene uncertain. Germline V gene data show CDR1 as MNHEY and CDR2 as SVGAGI. Deletions cut 0 bases from V and 9 bases from J, with 17 bases between. CDR3 length: 15 residues. CDR3 coding DNA: TGTGCCAGCAGTTACTCGAAATTTTTTAGTTGGGCCCAGTACTTC. Translation: CASSYSKFFSWAQYF.

V usage is TRBV7-2 and J usage is TRBJ2-7; D is uncertain. Germline V gene lookup returns CDR1 SGHTA and CDR2 FQGNSA. V was pared by 1 base and J by 6 bases, with 10 bases between. This CDR3 has 13 amino acids. The CDR3 DNA reads TGTGCCAGCAGCTTAGTGGTGATTAGCGAGCAGTACGTC. This codes for CASSLVVISEQYV.

The J gene is TRBJ2-5, the V gene TRBV5-1; 12 nucleotides agree with TRBD2. The CDR3 is 16 residues long. Germline CDR1 SGHRS, CDR2 YFSETQ. The V and J ends lost 5 bases and 2 bases, in that order; junction bases with no gene match: 7. DNA of the CDR3: TGCGCCAGCAGGACTAGCGGGGGATTCAGACAAGAGACCCAGTACTTC. Its protein product is CASRTSGGFRQETQYF.

This clonotype was counted only a few times. The chain uses TRBV12-3 or TRBV12-4 and TRBJ1-4; the D is unclear. The CDR3 is made up of 14 amino acids. V lost 8 bases and J 7 bases, leaving 17 bases between the germline ends. The CDR3 DNA sequence: TGTGCCAGCGGAGCTCAAGTGGTCCGTGAAAAACTGTTTTTT. Amino acids: CASGAQVVREKLFF.

There are a few counts of this clonotype. V is TRBV6-1 and J is TRBJ1-6; TRBD1 might be the D (5 bases). V shed 8 bases and J shed 5 bases, with 10 bases lying between them. CDR1 and CDR2 from the germline V gene are MNHNS and SASEGT. The length of the CDR3 is 13 residues. For the CDR3, the DNA is TGTGCCAGCGGTCGCAGGGATAATTCACCCCTCCACTTT. Translating it yields CASGRRDNSPLHF.

This clonotype occurred a few times. This rearrangement joins TRBV15 to TRBJ2-3; 7 bases map to TRBD1. The length of the CDR3 is 14 residues. Germline V gene sequence: CDR1 LNHNV, CDR2 YYDKDF (reference sequence). V shed 3 bases, J shed 6 bases, and the junction held 6 bases outside the gene matches. For the CDR3, the DNA is TGTGCCACCAGCAGGGACAGGACCCCCGATACGCAGTATTTT. Translated: CATSRDRTPDTQYF.

The chain carries TRBV6-5 and TRBJ1-2; D not resolved. V was cut by 10 bases and J by 2 bases, with 17 bases left in between. CDR1 is MNHEY, CDR2 SVGAGI, per germline. The CDR3 is made up of 14 amino acids. CDR3 in DNA: TGTGCCACCTCTGCAAGGATGAAAAACTATGGCTACACCTTC. This translates into CATSARMKNYGYTF.